This T cell receptor beta chain appears in the sequencing data of a study of blood T cell repertoires in COVID-19. Background on the study: Sources were T cells, B-cell-depleted T cells, or PBMCs; the material itself was cDNA or gDNA.

Cohort placement rested on clinical history that participants reported themselves. Deletions cut 8 bases from V and 4 bases from J, with 17 bases between. Per the germline V gene, CDR1 is MDHEN and CDR2 is SYDVKM. This CDR3 comprises 14 residues. In the source study's methods: Estimation of nucleated cell counts relied on the amplification of reference gene primers. TCRdb keeps only in-frame clones here, not all; method: immunoSEQ multiplex PCR. That table furnishes V, J and clone size, whereas the DNA furnished D and trimming. Among around 270,000 clones listed, 80% to 90% were seen once. The TCR was taken from a woman between 35 and 50 years old who had been exposed to COVID-19. The chain has TRBV28 and TRBJ1-2; possible D gene TRBD1, 5 bases. The specimen sequenced was PBMCs or T cells enriched from blood (not recorded which). Here the CDR3 reads CASLFWGQSYGYTF. The CDR3, as DNA: TGTGCCAGCTTATTCTGGGGCCAAAGCTATGGCTACACCTTC.